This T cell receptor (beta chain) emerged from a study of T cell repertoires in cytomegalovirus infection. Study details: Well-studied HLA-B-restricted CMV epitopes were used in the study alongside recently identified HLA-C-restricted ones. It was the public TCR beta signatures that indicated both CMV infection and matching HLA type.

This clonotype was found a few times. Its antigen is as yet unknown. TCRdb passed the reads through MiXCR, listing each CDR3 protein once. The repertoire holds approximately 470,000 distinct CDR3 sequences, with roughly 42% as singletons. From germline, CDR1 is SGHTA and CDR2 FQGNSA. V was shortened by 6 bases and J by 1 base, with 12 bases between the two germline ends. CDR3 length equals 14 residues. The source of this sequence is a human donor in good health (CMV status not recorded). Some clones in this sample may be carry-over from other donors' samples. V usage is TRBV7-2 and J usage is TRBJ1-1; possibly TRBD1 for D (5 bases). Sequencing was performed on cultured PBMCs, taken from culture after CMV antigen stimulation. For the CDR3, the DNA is TGTGCCAGCAGTTTTCGGGGGGGGAACACTGAAGCTTTCTTT. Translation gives CASSFRGGNTEAFF.